This paragraph reports one TCR beta chain. Its specificity is not known. PCR was performed using 60 Vbeta and 13 Jbeta primers. The protocol was immunoSEQ multiplex PCR, while the TCRdb copy is restricted to in-frame clones and leaves out a portion. Among 95,000 to 150,000 clones listed, 50% to 80% were seen once. The data were taken from a study of cytomegalovirus exposure and HLA in healthy donors. Notes on the study in general: Presence/absence analyses rested on an assumption that sequencing depth was roughly uniform across donors. A later analysis, which compared TCR beta chains of equal frequency, found the HLA-associated ones more clonally expanded. Another analysis was done later, and it associated 16,951 TCR beta sequences with HLA alleles at 0.05 false discovery rate. Data from an earlier analysis indicated that most TCR beta V segments were productive either about 90% or about 30% of the time.

The sample consisted of PBMCs. The origin of this receptor is a woman aged 35 to 49 in good health and CMV-seropositive.

DNA of the CDR3: TGTGCCAGCTCACCACCGTCGGGAGACGAGCAGTACTTC. Protein sequence: CASSPPSGDEQYF. The chain joins TRBV18 to TRBJ2-7; a possible D gene is TRBD2 (6 bases). Germline assignment: CDR1 KGHSH and CDR2 LQKENI. Trimming took 0 bases from V and 5 from J, leaving 8 bases between them. This CDR3 contains 13 residues.